A selection of T cell receptor beta chains follows, all from one sample in a study of blood T cell repertoires in COVID-19. Here immunoSEQ multiplex PCR was the method, and the copy in TCRdb shows in-frame clones only, minus some. The top ten clones hold about a quarter of a sample with approximately 94,000 clones, approximately 80% of them seen once. Sequenced sample: peripheral blood. The receptor set was obtained from a human donor in a cohort sampled during active COVID-19. CDR3s include the opening cysteine and the closing phenylalanine or tryptophan. The D gene is left open where the match is weak. Part of the rows lack a size; the others show once, few, many or a class for expanded clones.

TRBV28,NA,NA,TRBJ1-1,TGTGCCAGCAGTTTTCAGGGGAACACTGAAGCTTTCTTT,CASSFQGNTEAFF
TRBV6-2/TRBV6-3,NA,NA,TRBJ2-7,TGTGCCAGCAGTTTAGGGGGAGCAAGCAACGAGCAGTACTTC,CASSLGGASNEQYF
TRBV11-2,TRBD2,NA,TRBJ2-3,TGTGCCAGCAGCCCCCGAGCGGGAGGGACCGGAGATACGCAGTATTTT,CASSPRAGGTGDTQYF
TRBV7-3,TRBD2,NA,TRBJ2-3,TGTGCCAGCAGCTCCGGGACTAGCCCAGATACGCAGTATTTT,CASSSGTSPDTQYF
TRBV27,TRBD1,NA,TRBJ1-5,TGTGCCAGCAGTTTGGGACAGATCAATCAGCCCCAGCATTTT,CASSLGQINQPQHF
TRBV28,TRBD2,NA,TRBJ2-7,TGTGCCAGCAGTTTGCGGACTAGCGGGGGCTACGAGCAGTACTTC,CASSLRTSGGYEQYF
TRBV19,TRBD1,NA,TRBJ2-7,TGTGCCAGTAGATCCGGGACAGGGGGCTTATACGAGCAGTACTTC,CASRSGTGGLYEQYF
TRBV19,NA,few,TRBJ1-2,TGTGCCAGTAGTATCCGCGGTACAGGGAAAGGTGGCTACACCTTC,CASSIRGTGKGGYTF
TRBV18,TRBD1,NA,TRBJ2-2,TGTGCCAGCTCACCACCTCGAGGACAGGGTATCTCCGGCCAGACCGGGGAGCTGTTTTTT,CASSPPRGQGISGQTGELFF
TRBV5-4,TRBD1,NA,TRBJ2-4,TGTGCCAGCAGCTTGGCAGGGGGCGCCGCCAAAAACATTCAGTACTTC,CASSLAGGAAKNIQYF
TRBV5-4,TRBD2,NA,TRBJ2-6,TGTGCCATCACCCTCCCCCCCGGGGGGACCTCGTCTGGGGCCAACGTCCTGACTTTC,CAITLPPGGTSSGANVLTF
TRBV21-1,NA,NA,TRBJ1-6,TGTGCCAGCAGCAGGGAGTATAATTCACCCCTCCACTTT,CASSREYNSPLHF
TRBV29-1,NA,once,TRBJ1-1,TGCAGCGTCACACGAACGAACACTGAAGCTTTCTTT,CSVTRTNTEAFF
TRBV7-3,NA,NA,TRBJ2-1,TGTGCCAGCAGCTTAATTCGGGTGGATGAGCAGTTCTTC,CASSLIRVDEQFF
TRBV7-3,NA,NA,TRBJ2-1,TGTGCCAGCAGCCACCTTAGCCTGGGCAATGAGCAGTTCTTC,CASSHLSLGNEQFF
TRBV19,NA,few,TRBJ2-2,TGTGCCAGTAAGCGACGGGATCCCGGGGAGCTGTTTTTT,CASKRRDPGELFF
TRBV19,NA,NA,TRBJ1-6,TGTGCCAGTACCGTGGGGCGGCAGATTAATTCACCCCTCCACTTT,CASTVGRQINSPLHF
TRBV14,NA,NA,TRBJ2-5,TGTGCCAGCAGCCAGGTGGAGGAAGAGACCCAGTACTTC,CASSQVEEETQYF
TRBV5-5,TRBD2,NA,TRBJ2-7,TGTGCCAGCAGCTTGGGCACTAGCGGCCGGACCGGCTACGAGCAGTACTTC,CASSLGTSGRTGYEQYF
TRBV5-4,TRBD1,NA,TRBJ1-2,TGTGCCAGCAGCCCGGAAACAGGGGGCTATGGCTACACCTTC,CASSPETGGYGYTF
TRBV5-1,NA,NA,TRBJ2-6,TGCGCCAGCATGGTCAGGGAAGGCTGGTCTGGGGCCAACGTCCTGACTTTC,CASMVREGWSGANVLTF
TRBV9,NA,NA,TRBJ1-1,TGTGCCAGCAGCCCACTCACCGGAGGCACTGAAGCTTTCTTT,CASSPLTGGTEAFF
TRBV4-3,TRBD1,NA,TRBJ2-7,TGCGCCAGCAGCCTTTCCGGGACAGGGCCCTACGAGCAGTACTTC,CASSLSGTGPYEQYF
TRBV29-1,TRBD1,NA,TRBJ1-4,TGCAGCGTGACCCTTATGGGGACAGGGGACGAAAAACTGTTTTTT,CSVTLMGTGDEKLFF
TRBV3-1/TRBV3-2,NA,NA,TRBJ1-6,TGTGCCAGCAGCCAAGCCATGGCGGCAAATAATTCACCCCTCCACTTT,CASSQAMAANNSPLHF
TRBV28,NA,once,TRBJ1-5,TGTGCCAGCAGTTTTCAGGGAGGGAATCAGCCCCAGCATTTT,CASSFQGGNQPQHF
TRBV6-2/TRBV6-3,NA,NA,TRBJ2-1,TGTGCCAGCAGCGAAACACCGACATTTTACAATGAGCAGTTCTTC,CASSETPTFYNEQFF
TRBV7-2,NA,NA,TRBJ2-2,TGTGCCAGCAGCCCGATCAGGGCCGGGGAGCTGTTTTTT,CASSPIRAGELFF
TRBV6-5,TRBD1,NA,TRBJ1-1,TGTGCCAGCAGCCAGACAGGGCCCACTGAAGCTTTCTTT,CASSQTGPTEAFF
TRBV6-6,NA,NA,TRBJ1-1,TGTGCCAGCAGTTACTCGATGCGGGAAGCTGAAGCTTTCTTT,CASSYSMREAEAFF
TRBV7-8,NA,NA,TRBJ2-2,TGTGCCAGCGCGGGACTGCGTTCCACCGGGGAGCTGTTTTTT,CASAGLRSTGELFF
TRBV18,NA,NA,TRBJ1-2,TGTGCCAGCTCACCACCAGGCCCAGGGGAGAACTATGGCTACACCTTC,CASSPPGPGENYGYTF